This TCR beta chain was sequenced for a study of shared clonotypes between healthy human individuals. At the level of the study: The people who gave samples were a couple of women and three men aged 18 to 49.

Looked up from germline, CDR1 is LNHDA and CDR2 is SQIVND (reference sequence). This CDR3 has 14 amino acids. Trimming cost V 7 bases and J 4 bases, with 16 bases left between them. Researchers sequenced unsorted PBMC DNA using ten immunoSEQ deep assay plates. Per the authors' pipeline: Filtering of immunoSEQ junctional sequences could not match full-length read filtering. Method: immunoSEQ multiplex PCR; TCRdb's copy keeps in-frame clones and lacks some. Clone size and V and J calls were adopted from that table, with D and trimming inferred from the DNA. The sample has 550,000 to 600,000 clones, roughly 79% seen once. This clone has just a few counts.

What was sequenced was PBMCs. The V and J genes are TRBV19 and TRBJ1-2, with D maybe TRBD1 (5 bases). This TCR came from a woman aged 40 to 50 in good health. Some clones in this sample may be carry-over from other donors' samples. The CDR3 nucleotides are TGTGCCAGTACCCCCGGGGCTACTCGCTATGGCTACACCTTC. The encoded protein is CASTPGATRYGYTF.